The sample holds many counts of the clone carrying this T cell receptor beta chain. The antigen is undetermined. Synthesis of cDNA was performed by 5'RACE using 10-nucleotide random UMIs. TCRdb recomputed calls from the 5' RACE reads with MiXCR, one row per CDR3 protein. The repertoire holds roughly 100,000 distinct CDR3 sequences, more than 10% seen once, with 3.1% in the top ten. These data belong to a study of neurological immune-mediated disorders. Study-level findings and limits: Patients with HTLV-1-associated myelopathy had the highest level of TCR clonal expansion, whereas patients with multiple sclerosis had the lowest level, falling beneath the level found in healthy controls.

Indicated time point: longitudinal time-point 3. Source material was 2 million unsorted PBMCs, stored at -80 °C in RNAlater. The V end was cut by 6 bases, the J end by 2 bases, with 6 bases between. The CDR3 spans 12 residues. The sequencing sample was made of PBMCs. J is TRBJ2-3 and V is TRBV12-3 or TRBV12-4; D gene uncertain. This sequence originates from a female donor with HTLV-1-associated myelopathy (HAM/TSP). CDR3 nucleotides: TGTGCCAGCAGCACTATCACAGATACGCAGTATTTT. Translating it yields CASSTITDTQYF.